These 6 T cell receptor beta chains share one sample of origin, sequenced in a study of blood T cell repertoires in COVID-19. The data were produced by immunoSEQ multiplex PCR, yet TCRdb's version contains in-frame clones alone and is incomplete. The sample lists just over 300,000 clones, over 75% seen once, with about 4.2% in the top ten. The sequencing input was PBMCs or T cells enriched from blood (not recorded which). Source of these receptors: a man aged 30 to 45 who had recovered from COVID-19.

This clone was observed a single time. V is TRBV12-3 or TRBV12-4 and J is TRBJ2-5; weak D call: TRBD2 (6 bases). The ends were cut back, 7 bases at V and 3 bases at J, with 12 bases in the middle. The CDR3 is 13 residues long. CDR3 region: CASTRGLKETQYF. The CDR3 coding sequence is TGTGCCAGCACCCGAGGACTAAAAGAGACCCAGTACTTC.

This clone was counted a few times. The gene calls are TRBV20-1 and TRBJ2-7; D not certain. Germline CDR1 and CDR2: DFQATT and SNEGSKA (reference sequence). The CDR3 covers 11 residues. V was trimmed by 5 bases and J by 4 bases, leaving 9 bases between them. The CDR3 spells CSAPDGYEQYF. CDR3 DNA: TGCAGTGCTCCCGACGGGTACGAGCAGTACTTC.

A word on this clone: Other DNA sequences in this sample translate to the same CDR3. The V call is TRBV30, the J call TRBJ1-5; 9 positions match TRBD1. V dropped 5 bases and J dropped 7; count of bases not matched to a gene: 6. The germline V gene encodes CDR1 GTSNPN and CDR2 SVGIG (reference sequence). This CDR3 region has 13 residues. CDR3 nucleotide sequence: TGTGCCTGGGCTGGACAGGGGAGCCAGCCCCAGCATTTT. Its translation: CAWAGQGSQPQHF.

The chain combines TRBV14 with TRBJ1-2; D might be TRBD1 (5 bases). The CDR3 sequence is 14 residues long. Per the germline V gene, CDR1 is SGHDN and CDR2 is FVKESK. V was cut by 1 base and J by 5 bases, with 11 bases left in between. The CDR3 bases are TGTGCCAGCAGCCAAGTTGCGGGGGGATATGGCTACACCTTC. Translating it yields CASSQVAGGYGYTF.

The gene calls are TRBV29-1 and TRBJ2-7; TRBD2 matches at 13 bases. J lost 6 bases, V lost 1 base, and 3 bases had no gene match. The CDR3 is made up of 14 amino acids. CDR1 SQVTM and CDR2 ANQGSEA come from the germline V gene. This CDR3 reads CSVEGRLAGGEQYF. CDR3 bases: TGCAGCGTTGAAGGTAGACTAGCGGGAGGCGAGCAGTACTTC.

The CDR3 loop is CASSDIGRRAFF. CDR3 in DNA: TGTGCCAGCAGTGATATAGGGAGGAGGGCTTTCTTT. This chain uses TRBV12-3 or TRBV12-4 with TRBJ1-1; no reliable D call. Trimming pared 5 bases from V and 11 bases from J, leaving 15 bases between. CDR3 length: 12 amino acids.